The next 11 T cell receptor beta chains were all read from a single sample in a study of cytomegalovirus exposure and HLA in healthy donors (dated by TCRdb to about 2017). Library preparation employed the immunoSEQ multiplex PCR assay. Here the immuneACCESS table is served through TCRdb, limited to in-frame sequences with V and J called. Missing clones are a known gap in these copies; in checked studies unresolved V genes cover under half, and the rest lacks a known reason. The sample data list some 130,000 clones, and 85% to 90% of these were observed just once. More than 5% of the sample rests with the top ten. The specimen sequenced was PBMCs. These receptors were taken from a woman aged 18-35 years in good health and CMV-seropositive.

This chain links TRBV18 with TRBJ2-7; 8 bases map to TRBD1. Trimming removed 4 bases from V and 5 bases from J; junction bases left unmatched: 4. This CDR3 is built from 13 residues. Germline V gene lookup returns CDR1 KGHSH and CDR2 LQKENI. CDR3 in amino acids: CASSLGQGNEQYF. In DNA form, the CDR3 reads TGTGCCAGCTCACTAGGACAGGGAAACGAGCAGTACTTC.

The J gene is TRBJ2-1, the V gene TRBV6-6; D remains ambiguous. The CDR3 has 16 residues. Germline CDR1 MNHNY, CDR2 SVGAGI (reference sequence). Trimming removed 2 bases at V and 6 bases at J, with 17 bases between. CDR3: CASSYGGRKTGNEQFF. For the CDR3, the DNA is TGTGCCAGCAGTTACGGTGGCCGAAAAACGGGCAATGAGCAGTTCTTC.

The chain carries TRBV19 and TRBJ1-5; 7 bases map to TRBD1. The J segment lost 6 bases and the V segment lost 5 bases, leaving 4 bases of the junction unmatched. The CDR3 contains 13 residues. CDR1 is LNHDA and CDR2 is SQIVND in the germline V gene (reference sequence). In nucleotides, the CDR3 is TGTGCCAGTAGTGACAGGGCTGGTCAGCCCCAGCATTTT. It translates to CASSDRAGQPQHF. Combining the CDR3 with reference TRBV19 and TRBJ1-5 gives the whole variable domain DGGITQSPKYLFRKEGQNVTLSCEQNLNHDAMYWYRQDPGQGLRLIYYSQIVNDFQKGDIAEGYSVSREKKESFPLTVTSAQKNPTAFYLCASSDRAGQPQHFGDGTRLSIL.

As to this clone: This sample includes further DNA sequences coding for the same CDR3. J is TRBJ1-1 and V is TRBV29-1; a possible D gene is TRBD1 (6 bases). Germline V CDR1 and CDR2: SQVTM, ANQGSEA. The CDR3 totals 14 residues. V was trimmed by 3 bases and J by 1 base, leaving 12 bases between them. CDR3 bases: TGCAGCGTTGAGGTCACAGGGCGGAACACTGAAGCTTTCTTT. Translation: CSVEVTGRNTEAFF.

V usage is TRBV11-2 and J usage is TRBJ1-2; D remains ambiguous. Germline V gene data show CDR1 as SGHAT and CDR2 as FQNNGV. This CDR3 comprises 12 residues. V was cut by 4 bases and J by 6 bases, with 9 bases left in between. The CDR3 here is CASSSRENGYTF. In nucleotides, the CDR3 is TGTGCCAGCAGCTCGAGGGAAAATGGCTACACCTTC. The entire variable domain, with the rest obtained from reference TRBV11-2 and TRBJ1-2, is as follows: EAGVAQSPRYKIIEKRQSVAFWCNPISGHATLYWYQQILGQGPKLLIQFQNNGVVDDSQLPKDRFSAERLKGVDSTLKIQPAKLEDSAVYLCASSSRENGYTFGSGTRLTVV.

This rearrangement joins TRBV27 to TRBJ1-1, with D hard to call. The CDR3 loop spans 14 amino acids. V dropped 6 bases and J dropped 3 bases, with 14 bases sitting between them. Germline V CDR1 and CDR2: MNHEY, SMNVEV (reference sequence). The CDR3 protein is CASSYSKRHTEAFF. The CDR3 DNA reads TGTGCCAGCAGCTACTCTAAGAGGCACACTGAAGCTTTCTTT.

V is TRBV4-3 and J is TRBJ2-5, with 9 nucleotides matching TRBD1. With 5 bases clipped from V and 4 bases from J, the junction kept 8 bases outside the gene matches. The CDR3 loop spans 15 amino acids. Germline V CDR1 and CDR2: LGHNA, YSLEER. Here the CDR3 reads CASSENRGRPETQYF. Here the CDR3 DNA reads TGCGCCAGCAGCGAAAACAGGGGGCGCCCAGAGACCCAGTACTTC.

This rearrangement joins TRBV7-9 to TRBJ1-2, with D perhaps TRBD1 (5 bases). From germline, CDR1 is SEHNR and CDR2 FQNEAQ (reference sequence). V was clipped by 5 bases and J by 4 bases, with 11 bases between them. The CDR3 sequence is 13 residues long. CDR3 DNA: TGTGCCAGCAGCCCGGGACTGAGCTATGGCTACACCTTC. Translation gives CASSPGLSYGYTF.

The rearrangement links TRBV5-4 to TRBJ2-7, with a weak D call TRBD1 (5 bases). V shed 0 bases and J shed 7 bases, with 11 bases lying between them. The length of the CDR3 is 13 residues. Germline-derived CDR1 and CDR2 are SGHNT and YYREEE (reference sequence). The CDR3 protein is CASSLAGHPEQYF. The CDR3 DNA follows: TGTGCCAGCAGCTTGGCTGGACACCCTGAGCAGTACTTC.

CDR3 sequence: CASRPGGPPTDTQYF. In nucleotides, the CDR3 is TGTGCCAGCAGGCCGGGGGGACCTCCCACAGATACGCAGTATTTT. The chain is built from TRBV25-1 and TRBJ2-3; 7 nucleotides match TRBD2. The V and J ends lost 6 bases and 2 bases, in that order; junction bases with no gene match: 8. Germline V lookup: CDR1 MGHDK, CDR2 SYGVNS. The CDR3 loop spans 15 amino acids.

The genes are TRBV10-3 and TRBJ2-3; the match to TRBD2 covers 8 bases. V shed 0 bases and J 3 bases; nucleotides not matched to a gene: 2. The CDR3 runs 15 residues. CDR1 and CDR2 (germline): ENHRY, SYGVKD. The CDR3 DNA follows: TGTGCCATCAGTGAGTCAAGCGGGAGAACAGATACGCAGTATTTT. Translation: CAISESSGRTDTQYF.